The 32 T cell receptor beta chains below all came from one sample that was sequenced in a study of T cells in Graves' hyperthyroidism and ophthalmopathy. Amplification yielded TCR beta CDR3 regions, with RNA transcripts as the source. Using the HTBI primer set, a first-round RT-PCR was run on the TCR CDR3. In TCRdb, the multiplex PCR reads were re-called with MiXCR into one record per CDR3 protein. The table shows around 240,000 distinct CDR3 sequences, with about 14% occurring only once. Material for sequencing was blood. Every receptor here comes from a woman in her forties with Graves' hyperthyroidism that later progressed to Graves' ophthalmopathy.

The chain joins TRBV7-3 to TRBJ2-1, with 10 bases fitting TRBD1. Trimming removed 5 bases from V and 8 bases from J; junction bases left unmatched: 9. Germline CDR1 reads SGHTA; CDR2 reads FQGTGA. This CDR3 comprises 15 residues. This CDR3 is CASSPTGQGTHEQFF. CDR3 coding DNA: TGTGCCAGCAGCCCAACGGGACAGGGGACCCATGAGCAGTTCTTC.

This clonotype was seen ten or more times. In DNA, the CDR3 is TGTGCCAGCAGCGAATATCCGTCTGAAGCTTTCTTT. It codes for CASSEYPSEAFF. This rearrangement joins TRBV11-2 to TRBJ1-1; no reliable D call. The CDR3 runs to 12 residues. Germline loops: CDR1 SGHAT, CDR2 FQNNGV. V shed 5 bases and J shed 6 bases, with 10 bases lying between them.

This clonotype was observed at least ten times. V usage is TRBV3-1 and J usage is TRBJ2-7; D ambiguous. Germline V CDR1 and CDR2: LGHDT, YNNKEL (reference sequence). The CDR3 totals 12 residues. V shed 1 base and J shed 4 bases, with 5 bases lying between them. The CDR3 protein is CASSQVPYEQYF. The CDR3 DNA reads as TGTGCCAGCAGCCAAGTTCCGTACGAGCAGTACTTC.

This clonotype turned up a few times. The chain employs TRBV3-1 and TRBJ2-1, with 9 bases that match TRBD2. The CDR3 extends over 16 amino acids. Losses at the gene ends were 0 bases for V and 4 bases for J; bases not matched to a gene: 4. Germline V CDR1 and CDR2: LGHDT, YNNKEL (reference sequence). CDR3 sequence: CASSQEGLAGYNEQFF. DNA for the CDR3: TGTGCCAGCAGCCAAGAGGGTCTAGCGGGGTACAATGAGCAGTTCTTC.

The chain combines TRBV11-2 with TRBJ2-3; 10 bases line up with TRBD2. The CDR3 loop spans 17 amino acids. J was trimmed by 5 bases and V by 0 bases; bases with no gene match: 8. The V gene's germline CDR1 is SGHAT and CDR2 FQNNGV. The chain's CDR3 is CASSLDSLAGTGDTQYF. The CDR3 bases are TGTGCCAGCAGCTTAGACTCACTAGCGGGGACCGGAGATACGCAGTATTTT.

This clonotype has at least ten counts. The CDR3 DNA reads as TGTGCCAGTAGTTGGTCCAGCTCCTACAATGAGCAGTTCTTC. It yields the protein CASSWSSSYNEQFF. The J gene is TRBJ2-1, the V gene TRBV19; no definite D call. CDR3 length equals 14 residues. CDR1 and CDR2 (germline): LNHDA, SQIVND (reference sequence). Trimming left V 5 bases short and J 0 bases short, with 8 bases between. Supplemented by reference TRBV19 and TRBJ2-1, the full variable domain reads DGGITQSPKYLFRKEGQNVTLSCEQNLNHDAMYWYRQDPGQGLRLIYYSQIVNDFQKGDIAEGYSVSREKKESFPLTVTSAQKNPTAFYLCASSWSSSYNEQFFGPGTRLTVL.

Many counts were recorded for this clonotype. The V call is TRBV5-5, the J call TRBJ2-1; D gene unclear. CDR1 is SGHKS, CDR2 YYEKEE, per germline (reference sequence). V lost 3 bases to trimming and J lost 0 bases, with 10 bases between them. The CDR3 totals 15 residues. CDR3 loop: CASSSRVSSYNEQFF. The CDR3 bases are TGTGCCAGCAGCTCCCGGGTCAGCTCCTACAATGAGCAGTTCTTC.

Ten or more counts support this clonotype. This chain uses TRBV20-1 with TRBJ2-7, with D uncertain. Germline V gene data show CDR1 as DFQATT and CDR2 as SNEGSKA (reference sequence). The germline V and J ends were trimmed by 1 base and 0 bases, with 10 bases remaining between them. The CDR3 consists of 14 residues. CDR3 DNA: TGCAGTGCTAGAGGCCCCCAGAGCTCCTACGAGCAGTACTTC. Amino acid sequence: CSARGPQSSYEQYF.

The rearrangement links TRBV30 to TRBJ2-5; D is ambiguous. There are 13 residues in the CDR3. The V gene's germline CDR1 is GTSNPN and CDR2 SVGIG (reference sequence). V dropped 2 bases and J dropped 6 bases, with 13 bases sitting between them. The CDR3 spells CAWSTPVGKTQYF. CDR3 DNA sequence: TGTGCCTGGAGTACCCCTGTTGGCAAGACCCAGTACTTC.

This clonotype came up many times. The chain carries TRBV5-1 and TRBJ2-1; TRBD2 is a possible D gene (5 bases). Germline CDR1 reads SGHRS; CDR2 reads YFSETQ. The CDR3 length is 13 residues. The germline V and J ends were trimmed by 4 bases and 6 bases, with 11 bases remaining between them. CDR3 sequence reads: CASSTGLVNEQFF. The CDR3, as DNA: TGCGCCAGCAGCACCGGACTGGTCAATGAGCAGTTCTTC.

This clonotype has ten or more counts. V and J are TRBV12-3 or TRBV12-4 and TRBJ2-3, with D perhaps matching TRBD1 (8 bases). V was shortened by 1 base and J by 5 bases, with 13 bases between the two germline ends. The CDR3 contains 15 residues. DNA for the CDR3: TGTGCCAGCAGTTTAGGGACAGGGAGGGAAGATACGCAGTATTTT. Protein: CASSLGTGREDTQYF.

This clonotype was seen more than once but under ten times. The chain is built from TRBV28 and TRBJ2-6; D call uncertain. The germline gives CDR1 MDHEN, CDR2 SYDVKM. V gave up 7 bases and J gave up 2 bases, with 15 bases separating them. CDR3 length equals 16 residues. CDR3 sequence (DNA): TGTGCCAGCAAAGCATGGGTCAGCACTGGGGCCAACGTCCTGACTTTC. Translated, it gives CASKAWVSTGANVLTF.

This clonotype was picked up a small number of times. The V call is TRBV10-3, the J call TRBJ2-7; D unresolved. Germline lookup yields CDR1 ENHRY and CDR2 SYGVKD. The V gene lost 10 bases and the J gene lost 0 bases, with 10 bases spanning the gap. The CDR3 contains 12 residues. The CDR3 DNA reads as TGTGCCAGCAACGCTATCTCCTACGAGCAGTACTTC. This gives the protein CASNAISYEQYF.

The V call is TRBV7-9, the J call TRBJ1-1, with D maybe TRBD1 (6 bases). The V gene's germline CDR1 is SEHNR and CDR2 FQNEAQ (reference sequence). The germline V and J ends were trimmed by 4 bases and 2 bases, with 8 bases remaining between them. The CDR3 covers 13 residues. Written as DNA, the CDR3 is TGTGCCAGCAGCTGGGACATCAACACTGAAGCTTTCTTT. It specifies CASSWDINTEAFF.

This clonotype was picked up many times. This sequence joins TRBV28 and TRBJ2-7; the D gene could be TRBD1 or TRBD2 (5 bases each). Germline assignment: CDR1 MDHEN and CDR2 SYDVKM. The CDR3 covers 13 residues. Between the trimmed V and J ends, which lost 5 bases and 2 bases, there was a span of 10 bases. The CDR3 spells CASSGGSAYEQYF. In nucleotides, the CDR3 is TGTGCCAGCAGTGGGGGTTCCGCCTACGAGCAGTACTTC.

This clonotype has only a few counts. Given a much more abundant clone one base away, this may be a read error. This chain uses TRBV28 with TRBJ2-1; no clear D. This CDR3 has 16 residues. Germline CDR1 is MDHEN and CDR2 is SYDVKM. CDR3 loop: CASSTLPISSYSEQFF. CDR3 sequence (DNA): TGTGCCAGCAGTACGTTACCGATCAGCTCCTACAGTGAGCAGTTCTTC.

In this sample, this clonotype turned up many times. V is TRBV7-3 and J is TRBJ2-3, with 8 bases matching TRBD2. The CDR3 loop spans 13 amino acids. CDR1 and CDR2 from the germline V gene are SGHTA and FQGTGA. V was pared by 2 bases and J by 11 bases, with 6 bases of the junction left unmatched. CDR3 amino acids: CASSLLAGDGQYF. CDR3 nucleotide sequence: TGTGCCAGCAGCTTACTAGCGGGTGACGGGCAGTATTTT.

The chain has TRBV3-1 and TRBJ1-2; 9 nucleotides align to TRBD1. The J segment lost 5 bases and the V segment lost 8 bases, leaving 3 bases of the junction unmatched. CDR1 and CDR2 from the germline V gene are LGHDT and YNNKEL (reference sequence). CDR3 size: 12 residues. For the CDR3, the DNA is TGTGCCAGCGGCGACAGGGGGTATGGCTACACCTTC. Translating gives CASGDRGYGYTF.

This clonotype was seen a few times. This sequence joins TRBV7-9 and TRBJ1-2; no clear D. Germline CDR1 SEHNR, CDR2 FQNEAQ (reference sequence). Trimming shortened V by 4 bases and J by 12 bases, and 12 bases separated the two germline ends. This CDR3 has 11 residues. The CDR3 sequence: CASSSRRPDTF. The DNA of the CDR3 is TGTGCCAGCAGCTCCCGACGGCCGGACACCTTC.

This clonotype was seen many times. The V call is TRBV18, the J call TRBJ2-7; TRBD2 aligns across 11 bases. The CDR3 is 18 residues long. The germline CDR1 and CDR2 sequences are KGHSH and LQKENI. Trimming took 4 bases from V and 0 from J; bases not matched to a gene: 11. The CDR3 here is CASSLRPGLAAHSYEQYF. Here the CDR3 DNA reads TGTGCCAGCTCACTTCGTCCGGGACTAGCGGCCCACTCCTACGAGCAGTACTTC. The full variable domain, in which reference TRBV18 and TRBJ2-7 provide the parts outside the CDR3, is NAGVMQNPRHLVRRRGQEARLRCSPMKGHSHVYWYRQLPEEGLKFMVYLQKENIIDESGMPKERFSAEFPKEGPSILRIQQVVRGDSAAYFCASSLRPGLAAHSYEQYFGPGTRLTVT.

This clonotype turned up a few times. The CDR3 protein is CASSFVGLSSGNTIYF. DNA for the CDR3: TGTGCCAGCAGCTTCGTGGGGCTGAGTTCTGGAAACACCATATATTTT. V and J are TRBV5-4 and TRBJ1-3; a weak D match, TRBD1 (5 bases). This CDR3 contains 16 residues. The ends were cut back, 2 bases at V and 1 base at J, with 13 bases in the middle. From germline, CDR1 is SGHNT and CDR2 YYREEE (reference sequence).

This clonotype came up many times. The chain links TRBV5-1 to TRBJ2-1; possibly TRBD1 for D (5 bases). CDR1 is SGHRS and CDR2 is YFSETQ in the germline V gene. With 0 bases removed from V and 5 bases from J, the gap between germline ends came to 15 bases. This CDR3 region has 16 residues. CDR3 loop: CASSLAGQGGHNEQFF. For the CDR3, the DNA is TGCGCCAGCAGCTTGGCCGGGCAGGGCGGCCACAATGAGCAGTTCTTC. Supplemented by reference TRBV5-1 and TRBJ2-1, the full variable domain reads KAGVTQTPRYLIKTRGQQVTLSCSPISGHRSVSWYQQTPGQGLQFLFEYFSETQRNKGNFPGRFSGRQFSNSRSEMNVSTLELGDSALYLCASSLAGQGGHNEQFFGPGTRLTVL.

This clonotype was found a few times. The chain links TRBV19 to TRBJ1-5; no reliable D call. The germline V gene encodes CDR1 LNHDA and CDR2 SQIVND (reference sequence). V was pared by 7 bases and J by 1 base, with 11 bases between. The CDR3 consists of 14 residues. The CDR3 sequence: CASTLGQSNQPQHF. As DNA, the CDR3 is TGTGCCAGTACTCTTGGCCAGAGCAATCAGCCCCAGCATTTT.

This clonotype was counted ten times or more. The J gene is TRBJ2-1, the V gene TRBV5-1; TRBD2 matches 13 bases. CDR1 is SGHRS, CDR2 YFSETQ, per germline. J was trimmed by 7 bases and V by 6 bases; bases with no gene match: 10. The CDR3 is 16 residues long. The CDR3 loop reads CASTEVGGLAGNEQFF. The CDR3 DNA follows: TGCGCCAGCACCGAGGTCGGGGGACTAGCGGGGAATGAGCAGTTCTTC.

This clonotype showed up many times. This chain joins TRBV20-1 and TRBJ2-7; no definite D call. Looked up from germline, CDR1 is DFQATT and CDR2 is SNEGSKA (reference sequence). CDR3 size: 11 residues. Trimming removed 5 bases from V and 10 bases from J, with 15 bases in between. CDR3 sequence (DNA): TGCAGTGCTCAGCTCGACTTAGAACAGTACTTC. Translation: CSAQLDLEQYF.

This clonotype was found many times. The chain is built from TRBV12-3 or TRBV12-4 and TRBJ2-1; unclear D gene. This CDR3 spans 11 amino acids. V lost 1 base to trimming and J lost 11 bases, with 6 bases between them. The CDR3 spells CASSLDKKQFF. The CDR3 nucleotides read TGTGCCAGCAGTTTAGACAAAAAGCAGTTCTTC.

This clonotype was seen ten or more times. The gene calls are TRBV6-1 and TRBJ1-1, with 9 nucleotides matching TRBD1. The CDR3 contains 14 residues. V trimming: 6 bases; J trimming: 4 bases; junction bases outside the gene matches: 6. CDR1 and CDR2 (germline): MNHNS, SASEGT. In nucleotides, the CDR3 is TGTGCCAGCAGACCGGGACAGGGAGGCACTGAAGCTTTCTTT. It translates to CASRPGQGGTEAFF.

This clonotype was observed at least ten times. The rearrangement uses TRBV10-2 and TRBJ2-1, with D unclear. Trimming stripped 1 base from V and 6 bases from J, with 7 bases between. The CDR3 loop spans 13 amino acids. Looked up from germline, CDR1 is WSHSY and CDR2 is SAAADI. The CDR3 DNA reads TGCGCCAGCAGTGAGTGGGTAGCCAATGAGCAGTTCTTC. It codes for CASSEWVANEQFF.

This clonotype was counted many times. The chain links TRBV12-3 or TRBV12-4 to TRBJ2-2; D might be TRBD1 or TRBD2, each matching 5 bases. V gave up 2 bases and J gave up 5 bases, with 9 bases separating them. This CDR3 has 14 residues. The CDR3 DNA reads as TGTGCCAGCAGTTTATTGGGGGTTACCGGGGAGCTGTTTTTT. It encodes CASSLLGVTGELFF.

The chain carries TRBV5-1 and TRBJ2-5, with no clear D. The V and J ends lost 3 bases and 1 base respectively, with 13 bases between them. This CDR3 has 15 amino acids. From germline, CDR1 is SGHRS and CDR2 YFSETQ. The chain's CDR3 is CASSSNRNPQETQYF. As DNA, the CDR3 is TGCGCCAGCAGCTCCAACCGAAATCCCCAAGAGACCCAGTACTTC.

This clonotype was counted at least ten times. The chain employs TRBV11-2 and TRBJ2-3; TRBD2 aligns across 9 bases. CDR1 SGHAT and CDR2 FQNNGV come from the germline V gene. V gave up 4 bases and J gave up 6 bases; unmatched junction bases: 8. CDR3 size: 15 residues. CDR3 coding DNA: TGTGCCAGCAGCTATAGCGGGAGCCCCTCCGATACGCAGTATTTT. Residues: CASSYSGSPSDTQYF.

This sequence joins TRBV6-1 and TRBJ1-2; TRBD1 aligns across 9 bases. CDR3 size: 12 residues. Germline V gives CDR1 MNHNS, CDR2 SASEGT. With 6 bases clipped from V and 7 bases from J, the junction kept 3 bases outside the gene matches. The CDR3 DNA reads as TGTGCCAGCAGAGGACAGGGGAGTGGCTACACCTTC. Translation: CASRGQGSGYTF.